Only one count was recorded for the clone carrying this T cell receptor (beta chain). CDR3 length: 18 amino acids. Germline trimming cut 3 bases from V and 4 bases from J; bases unmatched to any gene: 15. CDR1 and CDR2 from the germline V gene are SGHAT and FQNNGV. Clones were read by immunoSEQ multiplex PCR, and TCRdb kept only the in-frame ones, dropping some. The data hold about 44,000 clones, with less than 95% observed a single time. This entry comes from a study of T cell changes during pregnancy in multiple sclerosis. The sample was CD4+ T cells from peripheral blood mononuclear cells, taken in the third trimester of pregnancy. V is TRBV11-2 and J is TRBJ1-3; 7 bases line up with TRBD1. The sequence was obtained from a female donor with multiple sclerosis, enrolled in a pregnancy study. The CDR3 DNA is TGTGCCAGCAGCTTCAACTCAAACAGGGGCCAGGGGGGAAACACCATATATTTT. Its protein is CASSFNSNRGQGGNTIYF.